This note documents a single TCR beta chain sequence. The sample belongs to a study of technical replicates of blood from a handful of donors. Germline-derived CDR1 and CDR2 are GTSNPN and SVGIG (reference sequence). This CDR3 has 13 amino acids. Trimming pared 4 bases from V and 5 bases from J, leaving 11 bases between. Sequencing was performed with immunoSEQ multiplex PCR; in TCRdb, only in-frame clones are kept and a portion is missing. The data contain around 89,000 clones, 85% to 95% of them singletons. This chain links TRBV30 with TRBJ1-4, with a tentative D call TRBD1 (6 bases). Sequencing was performed on T cells isolated from PBMCs. The sequence was collected from a human donor in good health. The CDR3 DNA reads as TGTGCCTGGATAAACAGGGCCAATGAAAAACTGTTTTTT. Its translation is CAWINRANEKLFF.